Below are 10 T cell receptor beta chains sequenced from a single sample in a study of T cells after posttransplantation cyclophosphamide. Produced via immunoSEQ multiplex PCR; TCRdb's table is partial and in-frame only. The data contain 8,000 to 10,000 clones, 80% to 85% of them singletons. Cyclophosphamide on days +3 and +4 followed busulfan-fludarabine conditioning and a marrow graft. Here the sequenced sample was PBMCs, taken roughly 250 weeks after a stem cell transplant with posttransplant cyclophosphamide. The source is a female patient between 40 and 55 years old who received an allogeneic stem cell transplant from a related donor, was CMV-positive, and had no GVHD. Part of the T cells may come from the graft donor.

This clone was counted a single time. This chain links TRBV19 with TRBJ2-3, with TRBD2 matching over 9 bases. V lost 2 bases and J lost 3; bases outside the gene matches: 6. The CDR3 consists of 16 residues. Germline CDR1 reads LNHDA; CDR2 reads SQIVND (reference sequence). The CDR3 sequence: CASSIYSGGRTDTQYF. As DNA, the CDR3 is TGTGCCAGTAGTATATATAGCGGGGGTCGTACAGATACGCAGTATTTT.

The chain combines TRBV13 with TRBJ2-7, with 8 nucleotides matching TRBD2. The junction had 12 bases not matched to a gene; V was cut back by 5 bases and J by 0 bases. This CDR3 contains 17 residues. The germline CDR1 and CDR2 sequences are PRHDT and FYEKMQ (reference sequence). CDR3 DNA: TGTGCCAGCAGCCCACCCCAGAGTAGCGGGGACTCCTACGAGCAGTACTTC. Translating it yields CASSPPQSSGDSYEQYF.

CDR3 amino acids: CASSLYDLGTEAFF. CDR3 DNA: TGCGCCAGCAGCTTGTATGATCTCGGCACTGAAGCTTTCTTT. V and J are TRBV5-1 and TRBJ1-1, with D unclear. This CDR3 has 14 amino acids. Germline V gene data show CDR1 as SGHRS and CDR2 as YFSETQ. The ends were cut back, 1 base at V and 4 bases at J, with 11 bases in the middle.

The rearrangement joins TRBV5-1 to TRBJ1-4, with D possibly matching TRBD1 (5 bases). Germline V gene data show CDR1 as SGHRS and CDR2 as YFSETQ. The CDR3 consists of 19 residues. V was trimmed by 0 bases and J by 4 bases, leaving 22 bases between them. In nucleotides, the CDR3 is TGCGCCAGCAGCTTGGATCATCAGGGATCCCCCGTAGATAATGAAAAACTGTTTTTT. Protein sequence: CASSLDHQGSPVDNEKLFF.

The J gene is TRBJ2-1, the V gene TRBV7-6; 13 positions agree with TRBD2. This CDR3 is built from 17 residues. Germline V gene lookup returns CDR1 SGHVS and CDR2 FNYEAQ. V lost 5 bases to trimming and J lost 4 bases; unmatched junction nucleotides: 8. The CDR3 DNA reads TGTGCCAGCAGCCCTACTAGCGGGGGGGCATGGTACAATGAGCAGTTCTTC. It translates to CASSPTSGGAWYNEQFF.

This clone occurred once. The J gene is TRBJ2-5, the V gene TRBV7-9; a possible D gene is TRBD1 (6 bases). From germline, CDR1 is SEHNR and CDR2 FQNEAQ (reference sequence). Trimming cost V 5 bases and J 2 bases, with 9 bases left between them. CDR3 size: 13 residues. CDR3 coding DNA: TGTGCCAGCAGCCGTGGACAGCAAGAGACCCAGTACTTC. It translates to CASSRGQQETQYF.

The chain carries TRBV28 and TRBJ2-3; D possibly corresponds to TRBD1 (5 bases). This CDR3 has 16 amino acids. Germline V lookup: CDR1 MDHEN, CDR2 SYDVKM. Between the trimmed V and J ends, which lost 5 bases and 2 bases, there was a span of 17 bases. In DNA form, the CDR3 reads TGTGCCAGCAGTACCTCGACAGACACCATCACAGATACGCAGTATTTT. Translated: CASSTSTDTITDTQYF. The whole variable domain, remainder taken from reference TRBV28 and TRBJ2-3, is DVKVTQSSRYLVKRTGEKVFLECVQDMDHENMFWYRQDPGLGLRLIYFSYDVKMKEKGDIPEGYSVSREKKERFSLILESASTNQTSMYLCASSTSTDTITDTQYFGPGTRLTVL.

The chain is built from TRBV7-9 and TRBJ1-3; D is unclear. The germline V gene has CDR1 SEHNR and CDR2 FQNEAQ (reference sequence). The CDR3 loop spans 17 amino acids. Trimming took 1 base from V and 0 from J, leaving 13 bases between them. For the CDR3, the DNA is TGTGCCAGCAGCTTAGTGGGCCCGCAAAGCTCTGGAAACACCATATATTTT. Translating it yields CASSLVGPQSSGNTIYF.

This rearrangement joins TRBV5-5 to TRBJ2-1; TRBD1 agrees at 9 bases. This CDR3 comprises 16 residues. The germline V gene encodes CDR1 SGHKS and CDR2 YYEKEE (reference sequence). V trimming: 4 bases; J trimming: 2 bases; junction bases outside the gene matches: 7. CDR3 in amino acids: CASSPPTGGTYNEQFF. In DNA, the CDR3 is TGTGCCAGCAGCCCCCCTACAGGGGGCACCTACAATGAGCAGTTCTTC.

The chain uses TRBV7-9 and TRBJ1-1; 7 bases are shared with TRBD1. The CDR3 sequence is 14 residues long. J was trimmed by 1 base and V by 5 bases; bases with no gene match: 4. Germline CDR1 reads SEHNR; CDR2 reads FQNEAQ (reference sequence). CDR3 bases: TGTGCCAGCAGCCTTTGGGACAGGAACACTGAAGCTTTCTTT. Its translation is CASSLWDRNTEAFF. Together with reference TRBV7-9 and TRBJ1-1, the CDR3 gives the full variable domain: DTGVSQNPRHKITKRGQNVTFRCDPISEHNRLYWYRQTLGQGPEFLTYFQNEAQLEKSRLLSDRFSAERPKGSFSTLEIQRTEQGDSAMYLCASSLWDRNTEAFFGQGTRLTVV.